This T cell receptor (beta chain) appears in the sequencing data of a study of T cell responses to AZD1222 COVID-19 vaccine. General study points: Nearly half of spike-specific TCRs reportedly target unmutated variant regions. Donors were largely white British and mainly female; clonal diversity was possibly underestimated.

A word on this clone: Its antigen remains unknown.

Here immunoSEQ multiplex PCR was the method, and the copy in TCRdb shows in-frame clones only, minus some. The sample holds roughly 160,000 clones, roughly 94% seen once. Sample: peripheral blood, taken on day 0 of MenACWY control vaccination. The receptor's source is an adult in good health.

The CDR3 DNA reads as TGTGCCAGCAGAATAACAGGGCCTCTCGGCACTGAAGCTTTCTTT. Translated: CASRITGPLGTEAFF. This chain connects TRBV27 to TRBJ1-1; tentatively, D is TRBD1 (6 bases). The CDR3 runs 15 residues. The germline V gene encodes CDR1 MNHEY and CDR2 SMNVEV (reference sequence). V lost 6 bases to trimming and J lost 4 bases, with 18 bases between them.